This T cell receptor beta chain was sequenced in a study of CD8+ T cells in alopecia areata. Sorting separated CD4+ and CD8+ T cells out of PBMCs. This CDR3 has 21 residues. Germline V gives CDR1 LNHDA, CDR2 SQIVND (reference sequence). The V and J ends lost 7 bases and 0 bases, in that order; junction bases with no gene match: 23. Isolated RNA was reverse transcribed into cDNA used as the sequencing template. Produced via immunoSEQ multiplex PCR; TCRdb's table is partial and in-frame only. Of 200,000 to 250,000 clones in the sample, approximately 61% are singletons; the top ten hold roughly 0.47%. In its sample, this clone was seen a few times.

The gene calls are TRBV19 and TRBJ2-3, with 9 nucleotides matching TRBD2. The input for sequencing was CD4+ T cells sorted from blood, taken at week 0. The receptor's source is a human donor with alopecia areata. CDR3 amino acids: CASTRYPLASGVRGSTDTQYF. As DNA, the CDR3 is TGTGCCAGTACCCGATACCCCCTCGCTAGCGGGGTCCGGGGGAGCACAGATACGCAGTATTTT. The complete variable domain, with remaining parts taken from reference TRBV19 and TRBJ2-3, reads DGGITQSPKYLFRKEGQNVTLSCEQNLNHDAMYWYRQDPGQGLRLIYYSQIVNDFQKGDIAEGYSVSREKKESFPLTVTSAQKNPTAFYLCASTRYPLASGVRGSTDTQYFGPGTRLTVL.